A single sample is the source of the 28 T cell receptor beta chains below, sequenced in a study of cytomegalovirus exposure and HLA in healthy donors. A multiplex PCR was run with 60 Vbeta primers and 13 Jbeta primers. This table comes from immunoSEQ multiplex PCR, and its TCRdb copy is limited to in-frame clones, with some not included. The sample yields 150,000 to 200,000 clones, around 79% seen once. Sequencing used PBMCs. The receptors were gathered from a woman in her fifties or sixties in good health and CMV-seronegative.

The J gene is TRBJ1-4, the V gene TRBV2; D not certain. The CDR3 spans 12 residues. The V end lost 7 bases, the J end lost 6 bases, and 9 bases lay between the germline ends. Germline CDR1 and CDR2: SNHLY and FYNNEI. The CDR3 DNA is TGTGCCAGCACTATAAACCATGAAAAACTGTTTTTT. Translated: CASTINHEKLFF.

The chain combines TRBV19 with TRBJ1-5; D ambiguous. The germline CDR1 and CDR2 sequences are LNHDA and SQIVND (reference sequence). Trimming pared 3 bases from V and 0 bases from J, leaving 12 bases between. The CDR3 totals 16 residues. CDR3 loop: CASSIPTEYSNQPQHF. The CDR3 nucleotides are TGTGCCAGTAGTATTCCCACAGAGTATAGCAATCAGCCCCAGCATTTT.

As for this clone: Other nucleotide sequences in the sample specify the same CDR3. The chain uses TRBV28 and TRBJ2-6; D is uncertain. Germline CDR1 MDHEN, CDR2 SYDVKM. The V gene lost 1 base and the J gene lost 0 bases, with 4 bases spanning the gap. The length of the CDR3 is 15 residues. CDR3 nucleotides: TGTGCCAGCAGTTTATCGGGCTCTGGGGCCAACGTCCTGACTTTC. Translation gives CASSLSGSGANVLTF.

V and J are TRBV7-9 and TRBJ2-7; the D gene is possibly TRBD2 (6 bases). The CDR3 contains 14 residues. Trimming cost V 3 bases and J 5 bases, with 14 bases left between them. Germline V gives CDR1 SEHNR, CDR2 FQNEAQ (reference sequence). The CDR3 region is CASSLTGREDEQYF. Here the CDR3 DNA reads TGTGCCAGCAGCTTGACCGGCAGGGAGGACGAGCAGTACTTC. Complete variable domain (other parts from reference TRBV7-9 and TRBJ2-7): DTGVSQNPRHKITKRGQNVTFRCDPISEHNRLYWYRQTLGQGPEFLTYFQNEAQLEKSRLLSDRFSAERPKGSFSTLEIQRTEQGDSAMYLCASSLTGREDEQYFGPGTRLTVT.

The chain carries TRBV13 and TRBJ2-3; weak D call: TRBD2 (5 bases). Germline CDR1 reads PRHDT; CDR2 reads FYEKMQ (reference sequence). The CDR3 spans 16 residues. V lost 1 base and J 3 bases, leaving 14 bases between the germline ends. The DNA for the CDR3 is TGTGCCAGCAGCTTAGCCCTTGGACTGACTACAGATACGCAGTATTTT. Amino acids: CASSLALGLTTDTQYF.

The V call is TRBV10-1, the J call TRBJ2-7; tentative D call: TRBD1 (7 bases). V was cut by 0 bases and J by 6 bases, with 12 bases left in between. The CDR3 extends over 14 amino acids. Germline V CDR1 and CDR2: WNHNN, SYGVQD (reference sequence). In nucleotides, the CDR3 is TGCGCCAGCAGTGAGTCGGGCAGGGGGGTCGAGCAGTACTTC. Protein sequence: CASSESGRGVEQYF.

This chain connects TRBV5-4 to TRBJ1-4, with D perhaps TRBD1 (5 bases). The CDR3 is 15 residues long. Germline CDR1 is SGHNT and CDR2 is YYREEE (reference sequence). Trimming pared 4 bases from V and 6 bases from J, leaving 16 bases between. CDR3 DNA: TGTGCCAGCAGCCCTACCGGGGGTGGAGATGAAAAACTGTTTTTT. Encoded protein: CASSPTGGGDEKLFF.

The chain couples TRBV19 to TRBJ2-7, with 8 nucleotides matching TRBD1. Trimming at V came to 7 bases and at J to 4 bases, leaving 12 bases not matched to a gene. Germline V gene data show CDR1 as LNHDA and CDR2 as SQIVND (reference sequence). This CDR3 spans 15 amino acids. In DNA, the CDR3 is TGTGCCAGTAACCCGTCCGGGACAGGCGTGTACGAGCAGTACTTC. Encoded protein: CASNPSGTGVYEQYF.

This rearrangement joins TRBV11-3 to TRBJ2-7; 8 nucleotides agree with TRBD1. This CDR3 is built from 14 residues. The germline V gene encodes CDR1 SGHNT and CDR2 YENEEA. Unmatched junction bases numbered 6, after V lost 5 bases and J lost 3 bases. In DNA form, the CDR3 reads TGTGCCAGCAGCGCCTCAGGACAGGGCTACGAGCAGTACTTC. Protein sequence: CASSASGQGYEQYF.

The gene calls are TRBV5-1 and TRBJ1-1; D perhaps matches TRBD1 (5 bases). The germline V gene encodes CDR1 SGHRS and CDR2 YFSETQ. V lost 4 bases and J lost 6, with 22 bases in between. The CDR3 is 16 amino acids. The CDR3 nucleotides are TGCGCCAGCAGCCCGCGGCCAGGACAAGGGGAGGCTGAAGCTTTCTTT. Amino acids: CASSPRPGQGEAEAFF. The whole variable domain, filled in from reference TRBV5-1 and TRBJ1-1, reads KAGVTQTPRYLIKTRGQQVTLSCSPISGHRSVSWYQQTPGQGLQFLFEYFSETQRNKGNFPGRFSGRQFSNSRSEMNVSTLELGDSALYLCASSPRPGQGEAEAFFGQGTRLTVV.

The chain combines TRBV4-3 with TRBJ1-6; D perhaps matches TRBD1 (5 bases). V shed 2 bases and J shed 0 bases, with 14 bases lying between them. The germline gives CDR1 LGHNA, CDR2 YSLEER. This CDR3 spans 18 amino acids. CDR3 coding DNA: TGCGCCAGCAGCCAATCCGTCGACAGACGCTCCTATAATTCACCCCTCCACTTT. Residues: CASSQSVDRRSYNSPLHF.

The chain is built from TRBV28 and TRBJ1-1, with D maybe TRBD1 (5 bases). The CDR3 length is 16 residues. The V and J ends lost 4 bases and 4 bases respectively, with 19 bases between them. The V gene's germline CDR1 is MDHEN and CDR2 SYDVKM. CDR3 coding DNA: TGTGCCAGCAGTTCCCCTGGCTCGACAGACCGCACTGAAGCTTTCTTT. This gives the protein CASSSPGSTDRTEAFF.

The V call is TRBV15, the J call TRBJ1-2; D is ambiguous. The germline V gene encodes CDR1 LNHNV and CDR2 YYDKDF (reference sequence). The CDR3 is 14 amino acids. V dropped 5 bases and J dropped 4 bases, with 14 bases sitting between them. CDR3 region: CATSPGSYRYGYTF. In nucleotides, the CDR3 is TGTGCCACCAGCCCAGGATCATACCGCTATGGCTACACCTTC.

The chain has TRBV5-4 and TRBJ2-7; D might be TRBD2 (5 bases). The germline V gene encodes CDR1 SGHNT and CDR2 YYREEE (reference sequence). The CDR3 length is 14 residues. Trimming left V 4 bases short and J 2 bases short, with 13 bases between. CDR3 region: CASSLESGPYEQYF. The CDR3 DNA is TGTGCCAGCAGCCTGGAGAGCGGACCCTACGAGCAGTACTTC.

The chain couples TRBV4-1 to TRBJ1-5; D is undetermined. The germline V gene encodes CDR1 MGHRA and CDR2 YSYEKL. Trimming shortened V by 2 bases and J by 10 bases, and 15 bases separated the two germline ends. The CDR3 has 14 amino acids. Written as DNA, the CDR3 is TGCGCCAGCAGCCAAACCGGGTTGAAGTCTCCCCAGCATTTT. This translates into CASSQTGLKSPQHF.

The chain recombines TRBV2 with TRBJ1-1, with TRBD1 matching 8 bases. CDR3 size: 13 residues. V lost 5 bases, J lost 4 bases, and 3 bases stayed unmatched. CDR1 and CDR2 from the germline V gene are SNHLY and FYNNEI. The CDR3 coding sequence is TGTGCCAGCAGTCTCAGGGGGCTCACTGAAGCTTTCTTT. It specifies CASSLRGLTEAFF.

This chain joins TRBV7-3 and TRBJ2-5; 9 nucleotides line up with TRBD2. Germline lookup yields CDR1 SGHTA and CDR2 FQGTGA. This CDR3 region has 14 residues. After removal of 5 bases from V and 5 bases from J, the junction contained 6 bases not matched to a gene. DNA for the CDR3: TGTGCCAGCAGCCCTAGCGGGGTGAGGGAGACCCAGTACTTC. This sequence encodes CASSPSGVRETQYF.

This chain connects TRBV27 to TRBJ1-5; TRBD1 might be the D (6 bases). V was cut by 7 bases and J by 7 bases, with 14 bases left in between. CDR1 MNHEY and CDR2 SMNVEV come from the germline V gene (reference sequence). The CDR3 sequence is 13 residues long. This chain's CDR3 is CASTPTRGQPQHF. The CDR3 DNA is TGTGCCAGCACCCCGACAAGGGGGCAGCCCCAGCATTTT.

The chain recombines TRBV7-8 with TRBJ1-5; the D is unclear. The CDR3 consists of 15 residues. From germline, CDR1 is SGHVS and CDR2 FQNEAQ. V was cut by 6 bases and J by 1 base, with 13 bases left in between. This CDR3 reads CASSRRGRSNQPQHF. The CDR3 DNA reads as TGTGCCAGCAGTCGACGGGGTAGAAGCAATCAGCCCCAGCATTTT.

The V and J genes are TRBV12-5 and TRBJ2-1; 8 bases map to TRBD1. CDR3 length: 13 residues. Trimming took 7 bases from V and 4 from J; bases not matched to a gene: 3. The germline V gene has CDR1 LGHNT and CDR2 FRNRAP. The DNA for the CDR3 is TGTGCTAGTGCCGACAGGGGATACAATGAGCAGTTCTTC. Its protein product is CASADRGYNEQFF.

The V gene is TRBV15, the J gene TRBJ1-5; D might be TRBD1 (5 bases). The V end lost 9 bases, the J end lost 4 bases, and 19 bases lay between the germline ends. Germline V CDR1 and CDR2: LNHNV, YYDKDF (reference sequence). The CDR3 has 15 residues. CDR3 DNA sequence: TGTGCCACAAAGTCGGGACTTACCGCTAATCAGCCCCAGCATTTT. Its protein product is CATKSGLTANQPQHF.

The V call is TRBV7-2, the J call TRBJ2-7, with TRBD2 matching 10 bases. Germline-derived CDR1 and CDR2 are SGHTA and FQGNSA. After removal of 4 bases from V and 4 bases from J, the junction contained 16 bases not matched to a gene. The CDR3 consists of 18 residues. Here the CDR3 DNA reads TGTGCCAGCAGCTCACTAGCCCACACAACTAGCGGGGCTTACGAGCAGTACTTC. Protein product: CASSSLAHTTSGAYEQYF.

The chain employs TRBV28 and TRBJ2-7; D is unclear. This CDR3 is 17 amino acids long. Germline-derived CDR1 and CDR2 are MDHEN and SYDVKM. V lost 6 bases, J lost 0 bases, and 21 bases lay in between. The CDR3 region has the DNA TGTGCCAGCAGGCCTCCGATTAACAGTATCATCTCCTACGAGCAGTACTTC. This translates into CASRPPINSIISYEQYF.

This clone was seen a single time. The chain joins TRBV14 to TRBJ2-3; D unresolved. Germline V CDR1 and CDR2: SGHDN, FVKESK. The ends were cut back, 0 bases at V and 3 bases at J, with 10 bases in the middle. The CDR3 covers 15 residues. The CDR3 sequence is CASSQDRFRTDTQYF. In nucleotides, the CDR3 is TGTGCCAGCAGCCAAGATCGGTTCAGGACAGATACGCAGTATTTT.

DNA of the CDR3: TGTGCCAGCAGTGGTCTATACAATGAGCAGTTCTTC. Protein sequence: CASSGLYNEQFF. The chain carries TRBV6-1 and TRBJ2-1; D is unresolved. This CDR3 region has 12 residues. V shed 4 bases and J shed 4 bases, with 5 bases lying between them. Germline V lookup: CDR1 MNHNS, CDR2 SASEGT.

The rearrangement links TRBV5-1 to TRBJ2-2, with unresolved D. The CDR3 is 13 amino acids. In germline, CDR1 is SGHRS, CDR2 YFSETQ. Trimming took 0 bases from V and 2 from J, leaving 2 bases between them. CDR3 sequence: CASSLANTGELFF. The DNA of the CDR3 is TGCGCCAGCAGCTTGGCTAACACCGGGGAGCTGTTTTTT.

Concerning this clone: Within the sample, other DNA sequences also encode this same CDR3. V usage is TRBV15 and J usage is TRBJ2-7, with a tentative D call TRBD1 (5 bases). Germline CDR1 reads LNHNV; CDR2 reads YYDKDF (reference sequence). Trimming removed 5 bases at V and 0 bases at J, with 8 bases between. The CDR3 sequence is 13 residues long. This CDR3 reads CATSQDSSYEQYF. The CDR3 DNA reads as TGTGCCACCAGCCAAGACAGCTCCTACGAGCAGTACTTC.

This chain joins TRBV5-4 and TRBJ2-7, with D hard to call. CDR3 length: 14 amino acids. V was pared by 6 bases and J by 0 bases, with 13 bases between. Germline CDR1 and CDR2: SGHNT and YYREEE (reference sequence). CDR3 amino acids: CASIQAGSSYEQYF. CDR3 sequence (DNA): TGTGCCAGCATCCAGGCCGGAAGCTCCTACGAGCAGTACTTC.